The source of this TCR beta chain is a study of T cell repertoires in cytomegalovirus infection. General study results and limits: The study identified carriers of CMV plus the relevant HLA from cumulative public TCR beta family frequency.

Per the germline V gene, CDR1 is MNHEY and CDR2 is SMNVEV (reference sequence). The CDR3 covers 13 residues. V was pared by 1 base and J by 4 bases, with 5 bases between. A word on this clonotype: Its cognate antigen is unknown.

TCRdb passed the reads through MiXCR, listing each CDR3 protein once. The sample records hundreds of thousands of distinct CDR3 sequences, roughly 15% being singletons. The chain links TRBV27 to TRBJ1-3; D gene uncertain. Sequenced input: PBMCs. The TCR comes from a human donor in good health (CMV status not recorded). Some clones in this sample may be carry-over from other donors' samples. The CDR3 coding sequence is TGTGCCAGCAGTTTATGGAAAGGAAACACCATATATTTT. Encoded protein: CASSLWKGNTIYF.